Only one count was recorded for the clone carrying this T cell receptor beta chain. Its cognate antigen is unknown. Profiling relied on immunoSEQ multiplex PCR, and the TCRdb table lists in-frame clones only, not all of them. The table records a few hundred thousand clones, about nine tenths of them present only once. These data belong to a study of shared clonotypes between healthy human individuals. Study-level findings and limits: Four donors held about 5% of naive CD4 clonotypes in common.

V dropped 0 bases and J dropped 5; count of bases not matched to a gene: 6. Germline V gene data show CDR1 as MNHEY and CDR2 as SVGAGI. The CDR3 is 15 residues long. The chain joins TRBV6-5 to TRBJ1-1, with 7 bases fitting TRBD1. Sequencing used memory CD8+ T cells sorted from blood. The subset here: CD45RO+ cells pooled with CCR7-negative TemRA cells. This receptor was identified in a man between 18 and 35 years old in good health. The CDR3 DNA reads TGTGCCAGCAGTTACTCGAGGAGGGGGCAAACTGAAGCTTTCTTT. Residues: CASSYSRRGQTEAFF.